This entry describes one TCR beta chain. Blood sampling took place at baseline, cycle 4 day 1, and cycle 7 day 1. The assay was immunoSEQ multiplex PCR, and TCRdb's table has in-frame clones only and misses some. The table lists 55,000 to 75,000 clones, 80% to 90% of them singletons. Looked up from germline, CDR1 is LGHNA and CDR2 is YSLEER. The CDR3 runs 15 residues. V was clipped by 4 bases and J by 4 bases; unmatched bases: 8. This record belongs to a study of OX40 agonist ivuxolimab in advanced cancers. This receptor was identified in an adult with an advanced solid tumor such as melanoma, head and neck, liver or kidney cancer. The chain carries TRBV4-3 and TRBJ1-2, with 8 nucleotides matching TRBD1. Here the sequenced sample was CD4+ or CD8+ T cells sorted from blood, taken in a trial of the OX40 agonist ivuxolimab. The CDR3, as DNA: TGCGCCAGCAGCCCCTCGACAGGGGAGGCCTATGGCTACACCTTC. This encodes CASSPSTGEAYGYTF.